The 2 T cell receptor beta chains below all came from one sample that was sequenced in a study of CD4 T cells in relation to SARS-CoV-2 and coronaviruses. Before the COVID-19 pandemic, during about 2010-2018, CD4+ T cells were taken from unexposed donors. Data came from immunoSEQ multiplex PCR; TCRdb stores just in-frame clones and leaves some out. The table lists around 69,000 clones, approximately 94% of them singletons, with roughly 0.14% in the top ten. Sequenced sample: naive CD4+ T cells from PBMCs. Documented subset: naive CD4+ T cells isolated by negative enrichment. Every receptor here comes from a human donor in good health.

The chain carries TRBV3-1 (or the pseudogene TRBV3-2) and TRBJ2-3; unclear D gene. This CDR3 spans 11 amino acids. Germline V gene lookup returns CDR1 LGHDT and CDR2 YNNKEL (reference sequence). Trimming pared 2 bases from V and 4 bases from J, leaving 1 base between. The CDR3 protein is CASSQSDTQYF. The CDR3 DNA sequence: TGTGCCAGCAGCCAATCAGATACGCAGTATTTT.

The genes are TRBV7-2 and TRBJ2-7; 15 bases match TRBD2. This CDR3 contains 18 residues. V was clipped by 5 bases and J by 7 bases; unmatched bases: 15. The germline V gene has CDR1 SGHTA and CDR2 FQGNSA. The CDR3 DNA follows: TGTGCCAGCAGCCCCCAAGGACTAGCGGGAGGGCCGGGGGGAGAGCAGTACTTC. Translating it yields CASSPQGLAGGPGGEQYF.